The 12 T cell receptor beta chains below were found in one sample sequenced in a study of blood T cells in healthy people across ages. A second PCR, run for roughly 7 to 11 cycles, used a sample-barcoded 5' primer plus a J-beta primer mix. TCRdb re-derived calls from the 5' RACE reads in MiXCR, one entry per CDR3 protein. The data contain some 880,000 distinct CDR3 sequences, around 36% of them singletons. The sample taken for sequencing was blood. The receptors come from a man aged 18 to 29 in good health.

This clonotype has a handful of counts. The chain combines TRBV7-9 with TRBJ1-2; maybe TRBD1 (6 bases). V was trimmed by 4 bases and J by 2 bases, leaving 14 bases between them. This CDR3 is 15 amino acids long. Germline V gene lookup returns CDR1 SEHNR and CDR2 FQNEAQ (reference sequence). CDR3 residues: CASSSPRGLNYGYTF. For the CDR3, the DNA is TGTGCCAGCAGCTCACCCAGGGGCCTCAACTATGGCTACACCTTC.

The chain is built from TRBV12-3 or TRBV12-4 and TRBJ2-1; TRBD1 aligns across 7 bases. The CDR3 length is 19 residues. V gave up 2 bases and J gave up 4 bases; unmatched junction bases: 17. CDR3 nucleotides: TGTGCCAGCAGTTTACTGGCGGCTGGGACAGTGTCATCTTACAATGAGCAGTTCTTC. This encodes CASSLLAAGTVSSYNEQFF.

This clonotype was observed a few times. The chain combines TRBV6-1 with TRBJ1-5; weak D call: TRBD1 (5 bases). Trimming took 4 bases from V and 2 from J, leaving 21 bases between them. There are 18 residues in the CDR3. Per the germline V gene, CDR1 is MNHNS and CDR2 is SASEGT. Written as DNA, the CDR3 is TGTGCCAGCAGTGTCATCCGGGACGTAGGAATGGGCAATCAGCCCCAGCATTTT. Amino acids: CASSVIRDVGMGNQPQHF.

The chain joins TRBV12-3 or TRBV12-4 to TRBJ2-1, with D tentatively TRBD2 (6 bases). This CDR3 contains 15 residues. V was clipped by 11 bases and J by 0 bases, with 17 bases between them. The CDR3 DNA reads TGTGCCGTAATGCTACGGGGGAGCTCCTACAATGAGCAGTTCTTC. Translated, it gives CAVMLRGSSYNEQFF.

The CDR3 protein is CASSLEDTQETQYF. In DNA form, the CDR3 reads TGCGCCAGCAGCTTGGAAGACACCCAAGAGACCCAGTACTTC. The chain couples TRBV5-1 to TRBJ2-5; D is unclear. The CDR3 is 14 amino acids. V dropped 0 bases and J dropped 1 base, with 7 bases sitting between them. Per the germline V gene, CDR1 is SGHRS and CDR2 is YFSETQ. Full variable domain (missing parts from reference TRBV5-1 and TRBJ2-5): KAGVTQTPRYLIKTRGQQVTLSCSPISGHRSVSWYQQTPGQGLQFLFEYFSETQRNKGNFPGRFSGRQFSNSRSEMNVSTLELGDSALYLCASSLEDTQETQYFGPGTRLLVL.

V gene TRBV2 combines with J gene TRBJ2-1; D possibly matches TRBD1 or TRBD2 (6 bases each). CDR1 and CDR2 from the germline V gene are SNHLY and FYNNEI. This CDR3 has 14 amino acids. Trimming shortened V by 4 bases and J by 4 bases, and 11 bases separated the two germline ends. CDR3 in amino acids: CASSVQGGYNEQFF. The DNA for the CDR3 is TGTGCCAGCAGTGTTCAAGGGGGGTACAATGAGCAGTTCTTC.

V and J are TRBV4-3 and TRBJ1-4; D might be TRBD1 (5 bases). This CDR3 is 14 amino acids long. Germline values: CDR1 LGHNA, CDR2 YSLEER. V lost 3 bases and J 6 bases, leaving 11 bases between the germline ends. The CDR3, as DNA: TGCGCCAGCAGCCACATGGGGACGGATGAAAAACTGTTTTTT. It translates to CASSHMGTDEKLFF.

This clonotype was observed a handful of times. This chain joins TRBV5-1 and TRBJ1-5, with D possibly matching TRBD1 (5 bases). V was pared by 4 bases and J by 3 bases, with 11 bases between. The CDR3 totals 14 residues. Per germline, CDR1 SGHRS and CDR2 YFSETQ. CDR3 region: CASSVGGNNQPQHF. DNA of the CDR3: TGCGCCAGCAGCGTGGGGGGTAACAATCAGCCCCAGCATTTT.

This clonotype was counted many times. This sequence joins TRBV12-3 or TRBV12-4 and TRBJ1-2; TRBD1 might be the D (6 bases). Trimming left V 5 bases short and J 6 bases short, with 13 bases between. This CDR3 is 13 amino acids long. The CDR3 reads CASSPRRGDGYTF. The DNA of the CDR3 is TGTGCCAGCAGTCCCCGGAGGGGGGATGGCTACACCTTC.

This clonotype was picked up many times. V is TRBV20-1 and J is TRBJ2-7; TRBD2 aligns across 12 bases. The CDR3 sequence is 16 residues long. Trimming took 3 bases from V and 4 from J; bases not matched to a gene: 10. Per germline, CDR1 DFQATT and CDR2 SNEGSKA (reference sequence). CDR3 sequence (DNA): TGCAGTGCTAGTGGGACTAGCGGGTGGACTGAATACGAGCAGTACTTC. It codes for CSASGTSGWTEYEQYF.

The CDR3 sequence is CASSLGDGSPLHF. The CDR3 region has the DNA TGTGCCAGCAGCCTAGGAGATGGTTCACCCCTCCACTTT. The chain combines TRBV12-3 or TRBV12-4 with TRBJ1-6; D gene uncertain. Between the trimmed V and J ends, which lost 6 bases and 9 bases, there was a span of 12 bases. The CDR3 length is 13 residues.

This chain links TRBV7-2 with TRBJ2-3; D is possibly TRBD2 (7 bases). This CDR3 region has 16 residues. V was cut by 2 bases and J by 3 bases, with 15 bases left in between. Germline values: CDR1 SGHTA, CDR2 FQGNSA. The CDR3 loop reads CASSLRGGAGTDTQYF. DNA of the CDR3: TGTGCCAGCAGCTTAAGGGGGGGGGCTGGAACAGATACGCAGTATTTT.